This TCR beta chain appears in the sequencing data of a study of blood T cell repertoires in COVID-19. V gave up 2 bases and J gave up 1 base, with 3 bases separating them. This CDR3 is 12 amino acids long. CDR1 is SGHDT, CDR2 YYEEEE, per germline. Authors' methods: Amplifying reference gene primers gave estimates of nucleated cell counts. The protocol was immunoSEQ multiplex PCR, while the TCRdb copy is restricted to in-frame clones and leaves out a portion. V and J calls and clone size are copied from that table; D and trimming were computed from the DNA. The table records about 300,000 clones, roughly 80% of them present only once.

The sequence derives from a woman aged 45-60 years who had recovered from COVID-19. This chain connects TRBV5-6 to TRBJ1-1; the D is unclear. The sequenced sample was peripheral blood. The CDR3 loop reads CASSFGNTEAFF. The CDR3 DNA sequence: TGTGCCAGCAGCTTCGGGAACACTGAAGCTTTCTTT.